This note documents a single TCR beta chain sequence. Its target is unknown. Lacking the conserved final phenylalanine or tryptophan, this CDR3 likely reflects a read error. A constant-region primer primed TCR beta cDNA synthesis from 400 to 550 ng of total RNA. What produced the TCR beta libraries was three nested multiplex PCR rounds using slightly modified ARM-PCR. Each of the first two PCR rounds ran roughly 9 cycles with TRBV1-TRBV30 forward and C-beta reverse primers. MiXCR, run by TCRdb on the multiplex PCR reads, gives a single entry per CDR3 protein. The sample has more than 85,000 distinct CDR3 sequences, around 80% seen once. This CDR3 has 15 residues. The V gene's germline CDR1 is SQVTM and CDR2 ANQGSEA. These data are taken from a study of tumor-infiltrating lymphocytes in primary liver carcinoma. Study summary: Stage T1-T3 N0M0 tumors measured about 4 to 10 cm at most. Study conclusions and caveats: Tumor-adjacent and tumor-blood pairs shared a smaller degree of overlap than tumor region pairs. The study found a significantly higher top-250-clone fraction in tumors than in blood (p = 0.039).

Unsorted bulk tissue of about 20-30 mg yielded co-extracted RNA and DNA. Samples came from superior, inferior, lateral poles and tumor centre. J is TRBJ2-5 and V is TRBV29-1; 7 bases line up with TRBD2. The sequence was collected from a man aged 40-50 years with primary liver carcinoma and hepatitis B virus infection. Sequencing was performed on liver tumor tissue from sampling region 3. As for subset: tumor region T3, left-lateral pole. CDR3 residues: CNVEGSGRLQETQYY. The CDR3, as DNA: TGCAACGTTGAGGGATCCGGGAGGCTCCAAGAGACCCAGTACTAC.